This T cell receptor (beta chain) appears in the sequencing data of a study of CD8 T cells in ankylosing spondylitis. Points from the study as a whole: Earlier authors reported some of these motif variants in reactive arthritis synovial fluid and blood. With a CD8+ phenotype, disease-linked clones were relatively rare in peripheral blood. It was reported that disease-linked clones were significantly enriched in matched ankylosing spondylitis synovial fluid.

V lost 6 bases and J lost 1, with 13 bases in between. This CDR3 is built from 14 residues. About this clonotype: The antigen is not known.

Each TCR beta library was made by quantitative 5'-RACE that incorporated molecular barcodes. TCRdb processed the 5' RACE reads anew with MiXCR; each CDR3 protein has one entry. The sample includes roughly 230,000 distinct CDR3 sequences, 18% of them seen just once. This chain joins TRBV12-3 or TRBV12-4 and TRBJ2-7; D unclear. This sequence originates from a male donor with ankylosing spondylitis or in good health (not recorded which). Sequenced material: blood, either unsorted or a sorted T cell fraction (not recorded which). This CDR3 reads CASSPDSNSYEQYF. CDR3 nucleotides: TGTGCCAGCAGCCCTGACTCCAATTCCTACGAGCAGTACTTC.